This T cell receptor (beta chain) emerged from a study of T cells in Graves' hyperthyroidism and ophthalmopathy. Study information: The initial diagnosis was the point when peripheral blood was collected, ahead of any treatment.

TCR beta CDR3 region amplification was performed from RNA transcripts. The TCR CDR3 was amplified in a first-round RT-PCR using the HTBI primer set. TCRdb analysed the multiplex PCR reads with MiXCR anew, one entry per CDR3 protein. In the table there are under 350,000 distinct CDR3 sequences, approximately 13% of which are singletons. The PBMCs had their origin in 8.5 to 10 ml of fresh peripheral blood. The receptor was isolated from a middle-aged woman with Graves' hyperthyroidism. Sequencing input: blood.

The CDR3 loop reads CASRREPGDTEAFF. In DNA form, the CDR3 reads TGCGCCAGCAGGAGGGAACCGGGGGACACTGAAGCTTTCTTT. This rearrangement joins TRBV10-1 to TRBJ1-1; TRBD1 is a possible D gene (5 bases). The germline CDR1 and CDR2 sequences are WNHNN and SYGVQD (reference sequence). The CDR3 covers 14 residues. The V end lost 6 bases, the J end lost 3 bases, and 14 bases lay between the germline ends.